Presented here are 24 T cell receptor beta chains from one specimen sequenced in a study of T cell clones after liver transplantation. Some clones are missing from TCRdb's copy, which holds only in-frame ones; the method was immunoSEQ multiplex PCR. The table has approximately 50,000 clones, about 69% seen once. Sequenced here: CD4+ T cells from blood, sampled more than 53 months after liver transplant. The receptors were gathered from a human patient who received a liver transplant. The graft donor may be the source of some T cells.

The genes are TRBV2 and TRBJ1-4; 9 bases fit TRBD1. Germline CDR1 reads SNHLY; CDR2 reads FYNNEI. V trimming: 4 bases; J trimming: 5 bases; junction bases outside the gene matches: 2. The length of the CDR3 is 14 residues. CDR3 DNA: TGTGCCAGCAGTGGACAGGGGGGGAATGAAAAACTGTTTTTT. Translated: CASSGQGGNEKLFF.

About this clone itself: A read error may account for a junction end that differs from germline. The genes are TRBV4-1 and TRBJ2-1, with TRBD2 matching 12 bases. This CDR3 has 16 amino acids. The germline V gene encodes CDR1 MGHRA and CDR2 YSYEKL. The CDR3: CASSQGTSGAYNKQFF. In DNA, the CDR3 is TGCGCCAGCAGCCAAGGGACTAGCGGGGCGTACAATAAGCAGTTCTTC.

The gene calls are TRBV2 and TRBJ1-1; TRBD1 matches at 7 bases. The CDR3 length is 14 residues. The germline V gene encodes CDR1 SNHLY and CDR2 FYNNEI. The junction had 7 bases not matched to a gene; V was cut back by 6 bases and J by 3 bases. The CDR3: CASRPTGRDTEAFF. Here the CDR3 DNA reads TGTGCCAGCAGACCGACAGGGAGGGACACTGAAGCTTTCTTT.

The chain has TRBV28 and TRBJ1-1; 7 bases match TRBD1. Germline V gene data show CDR1 as MDHEN and CDR2 as SYDVKM. The CDR3 loop spans 16 amino acids. V lost 7 bases, J lost 6 bases, and 17 bases stayed unmatched. Written as DNA, the CDR3 is TGTGCCAGCAAACCCCAGGGGGGCAGGGGAGGGTCTGAAGCTTTCTTT. It translates to CASKPQGGRGGSEAFF.

This sequence joins TRBV7-2 and TRBJ1-5; possible D gene TRBD1, 5 bases. CDR3 length equals 14 residues. Trimming pared 5 bases from V and 6 bases from J, leaving 14 bases between. Looked up from germline, CDR1 is SGHTA and CDR2 is FQGNSA. Here the CDR3 reads CASSLGHRSQPQHF. CDR3 in DNA: TGTGCCAGCAGCCTAGGCCACAGGAGTCAGCCCCAGCATTTT.

The V call is TRBV5-1, the J call TRBJ2-2; TRBD1 aligns across 7 bases. Germline-derived CDR1 and CDR2 are SGHRS and YFSETQ. The CDR3 covers 14 residues. With V trimmed by 4 bases and J by 5 bases, 5 bases remained unmatched. CDR3 nucleotide sequence: TGCGCCAGCAGCCCCGACAGGGAAACCGGGGAGCTGTTTTTT. Protein sequence: CASSPDRETGELFF.

This rearrangement joins TRBV19 to TRBJ1-5; TRBD1 might be the D (6 bases). Germline assignment: CDR1 LNHDA and CDR2 SQIVND (reference sequence). The ends were cut back, 6 bases at V and 2 bases at J, with 17 bases in the middle. CDR3 length equals 16 residues. The CDR3 region is CASSKSGGLGNQPQHF. The DNA for the CDR3 is TGTGCCAGTAGCAAATCGGGGGGCTTGGGCAATCAGCCCCAGCATTTT.

The chain combines TRBV5-8 with TRBJ2-2; D may match TRBD1 or TRBD2 (5 bases each). The V end was cut by 4 bases, the J end by 4 bases, with 14 bases between. The length of the CDR3 is 15 residues. CDR1 and CDR2 (germline): SGHTS, YDEGEE. CDR3 sequence (DNA): TGTGCCAGCAGCCGCGACTGGGACGGCACCGGGGAGCTGTTTTTT. Protein sequence: CASSRDWDGTGELFF.

This clone appeared a single time. The chain uses TRBV7-2 and TRBJ1-1, with a tentative D call TRBD1 (6 bases). Germline lookup yields CDR1 SGHTA and CDR2 FQGNSA. Between the trimmed V and J ends, which lost 5 bases and 3 bases, there was a span of 28 bases. The CDR3 has 19 amino acids. Here the CDR3 reads CASSTRGSGRAARDTEAFF. CDR3 in DNA: TGTGCCAGCAGCACCAGGGGATCAGGGAGGGCAGCTCGGGACACTGAAGCTTTCTTT.

This clone was seen a few times. Here the CDR3 DNA reads TGTGCCAGCAGCTTAGATTCGGTTTCCTACGAGCAGTACTTC. As protein: CASSLDSVSYEQYF. The genes are TRBV11-3 and TRBJ2-7; D not certain. V shed 0 bases and J shed 1 base, with 7 bases lying between them. The germline gives CDR1 SGHNT, CDR2 YENEEA. CDR3 size: 14 residues.

V is TRBV29-1 and J is TRBJ1-2; D is unclear. This CDR3 has 11 amino acids. Per germline, CDR1 SQVTM and CDR2 ANQGSEA. V gave up 8 bases and J gave up 4 bases, with 11 bases separating them. CDR3 in amino acids: CSSRASYGYTF. As DNA, the CDR3 is TGCAGCTCTAGGGCTAGCTATGGCTACACCTTC.

V usage is TRBV6-5 and J usage is TRBJ2-7, with 8 nucleotides matching TRBD1. CDR1 is MNHEY, CDR2 SVGAGI, per germline. After removal of 5 bases from V and 5 bases from J, the junction contained 5 bases not matched to a gene. This CDR3 spans 13 amino acids. The DNA of the CDR3 is TGTGCCAGCAGTCGGACAGGGATCCACGAGCAGTACTTC. It codes for CASSRTGIHEQYF.

The rearrangement uses TRBV6-5 and TRBJ2-1; tentatively, D is TRBD2 (5 bases). V lost 4 bases and J 10 bases, leaving 17 bases between the germline ends. This CDR3 region has 14 residues. Looked up from germline, CDR1 is MNHEY and CDR2 is SVGAGI. The CDR3 sequence is CASSSRTLSSEQFF. The CDR3 bases are TGTGCCAGCAGTTCTCGGACTTTGTCAAGCGAGCAGTTCTTC.

CDR3 in amino acids: CASSFLGHEQYF. The CDR3 coding sequence is TGTGCCAGCAGTTTCCTAGGTCACGAGCAGTACTTC. This chain links TRBV27 with TRBJ2-7; no reliable D call. CDR3 length: 12 residues. V lost 3 bases and J 5 bases, leaving 8 bases between the germline ends. The germline V gene has CDR1 MNHEY and CDR2 SMNVEV (reference sequence).

V gene TRBV10-3 combines with J gene TRBJ1-2; D might be TRBD1 (6 bases). V lost 4 bases to trimming and J lost 3 bases, with 12 bases between them. This CDR3 is 14 amino acids long. Germline CDR1 ENHRY, CDR2 SYGVKD. The CDR3 protein is CAISVGGLDYGYTF. The CDR3 DNA is TGTGCCATCAGTGTTGGGGGGCTGGACTATGGCTACACCTTC.

Only a few counts were recorded for this clone. The J gene is TRBJ2-7, the V gene TRBV2; D not certain. Trimming took off 3 bases at V and 0 bases at J, with 12 bases between the two ends. The CDR3 loop spans 15 amino acids. Germline V gene sequence: CDR1 SNHLY, CDR2 FYNNEI. In DNA, the CDR3 is TGTGCCAGCAGTGAGAGCCGAATCCGCTCCTACGAGCAGTACTTC. It yields the protein CASSESRIRSYEQYF.

This chain uses TRBV27 with TRBJ2-2; TRBD1 matches 9 bases. Germline V gives CDR1 MNHEY, CDR2 SMNVEV (reference sequence). J lost 3 bases, V lost 0 bases, and 2 bases had no gene match. The CDR3 contains 16 residues. The CDR3 nucleotides are TGTGCCAGCAGTTTATCCGGGACAGGGTACACCGGGGAGCTGTTTTTT. Translated: CASSLSGTGYTGELFF.

The sample holds a few counts of this clone. The V and J genes are TRBV29-1 and TRBJ2-3, with D possibly matching TRBD2 (5 bases). This CDR3 region has 15 residues. The germline gives CDR1 SQVTM, CDR2 ANQGSEA. The ends were cut back, 7 bases at V and 4 bases at J, with 21 bases in the middle. CDR3 in DNA: TGCAGCGCCGACTACGGGGTGACTCGAGCAGATACGCAGTATTTT. Translating gives CSADYGVTRADTQYF.

The V gene is TRBV10-1, the J gene TRBJ2-4; possibly TRBD1 or TRBD2 for D (5 bases each). The V gene's germline CDR1 is WNHNN and CDR2 SYGVQD (reference sequence). The CDR3 covers 13 residues. Trimming left V 2 bases short and J 7 bases short, with 9 bases between. The CDR3 sequence is CASSENGANIQYF. The CDR3, as DNA: TGCGCCAGCAGTGAGAACGGGGCTAACATTCAGTACTTC.

V and J are TRBV6-5 and TRBJ2-2; 9 nucleotides agree with TRBD1. After removal of 4 bases from V and 6 bases from J, the junction contained 9 bases not matched to a gene. This CDR3 region has 16 residues. The germline V gene has CDR1 MNHEY and CDR2 SVGAGI. CDR3 sequence (DNA): TGTGCCAGCAGTTCCGGGACAGGGTATTTTTCCGGGGAGCTGTTTTTT. It encodes CASSSGTGYFSGELFF.

This clone was recorded once. The chain has TRBV4-2 and TRBJ2-1; D is possibly TRBD1 (6 bases). V lost 0 bases to trimming and J lost 0 bases, with 12 bases between them. Germline V lookup: CDR1 LGHNA, CDR2 YNFKEQ. The CDR3 has 17 residues. The CDR3 nucleotides are TGTGCCAGCAGCCAAGATATGGTGGGGGCCTCCTACAATGAGCAGTTCTTC. It translates to CASSQDMVGASYNEQFF.

The J gene is TRBJ1-5, the V gene TRBV19; possibly TRBD1 for D (6 bases). CDR3 length: 14 amino acids. V was trimmed by 7 bases and J by 13 bases, leaving 23 bases between them. Germline V CDR1 and CDR2: LNHDA, SQIVND (reference sequence). CDR3: CASTPQAGAGRQHF. DNA for the CDR3: TGTGCCAGTACCCCCCAAGCAGGGGCCGGGCGTCAGCATTTT. Drawing the rest from reference TRBV19 and TRBJ1-5, the complete variable domain is DGGITQSPKYLFRKEGQNVTLSCEQNLNHDAMYWYRQDPGQGLRLIYYSQIVNDFQKGDIAEGYSVSREKKESFPLTVTSAQKNPTAFYLCASTPQAGAGRQHFGDGTRLSIL.

This clone was detected many times. The chain couples TRBV29-1 to TRBJ2-1; 7 nucleotides align to TRBD1. CDR1 is SQVTM, CDR2 ANQGSEA, per germline. The length of the CDR3 is 14 residues. The V segment lost 7 bases and the J segment 0 bases; nucleotides outside the gene matches: 6. DNA for the CDR3: TGCAGCGGCTCGGGACAGAGCTCCTACAATGAGCAGTTCTTC. Translated, it gives CSGSGQSSYNEQFF.

The rearrangement joins TRBV6-5 to TRBJ1-3; D unresolved. Germline CDR1 is MNHEY and CDR2 is SVGAGI. The CDR3 contains 16 residues. V dropped 0 bases and J dropped 4 bases, with 13 bases sitting between them. The CDR3 DNA follows: TGTGCCAGCAGTTACTCGACGTATTATGGGGGAAACACCATATATTTT. It codes for CASSYSTYYGGNTIYF.